The T cell receptor (beta chain) described here comes from a study of neoadjuvant nivolumab and ipilimumab in lung cancer. General study results and limits: Pretherapy blood TCR richness correlated positively with resected tumor richness. From pretherapy to surgery, tumor richness and clonality rose with dual therapy.

In the case of this clone: The antigen is not known.

Libraries were prepared by immunoSEQ multiplex PCR; TCRdb keeps only in-frame clonotypes and omits some of them. The profile shows under 15,000 clones, approximately 95% of them singletons. This CDR3 has 16 amino acids. V was clipped by 5 bases and J by 4 bases; unmatched bases: 7. The germline gives CDR1 SGHVS, CDR2 FQNEAQ. The sequenced sample was peripheral blood, obtained after neoadjuvant nivolumab, alone or with ipilimumab, at or shortly before surgery. V gene TRBV7-8 combines with J gene TRBJ2-1; 11 nucleotides align to TRBD2. The clonotype comes from an adult with non-small cell lung cancer. CDR3 coding DNA: TGTGCCAGCAGCGTCCCACTAGCGGGAGAGTACAATGAGCAGTTCTTC. It encodes CASSVPLAGEYNEQFF.